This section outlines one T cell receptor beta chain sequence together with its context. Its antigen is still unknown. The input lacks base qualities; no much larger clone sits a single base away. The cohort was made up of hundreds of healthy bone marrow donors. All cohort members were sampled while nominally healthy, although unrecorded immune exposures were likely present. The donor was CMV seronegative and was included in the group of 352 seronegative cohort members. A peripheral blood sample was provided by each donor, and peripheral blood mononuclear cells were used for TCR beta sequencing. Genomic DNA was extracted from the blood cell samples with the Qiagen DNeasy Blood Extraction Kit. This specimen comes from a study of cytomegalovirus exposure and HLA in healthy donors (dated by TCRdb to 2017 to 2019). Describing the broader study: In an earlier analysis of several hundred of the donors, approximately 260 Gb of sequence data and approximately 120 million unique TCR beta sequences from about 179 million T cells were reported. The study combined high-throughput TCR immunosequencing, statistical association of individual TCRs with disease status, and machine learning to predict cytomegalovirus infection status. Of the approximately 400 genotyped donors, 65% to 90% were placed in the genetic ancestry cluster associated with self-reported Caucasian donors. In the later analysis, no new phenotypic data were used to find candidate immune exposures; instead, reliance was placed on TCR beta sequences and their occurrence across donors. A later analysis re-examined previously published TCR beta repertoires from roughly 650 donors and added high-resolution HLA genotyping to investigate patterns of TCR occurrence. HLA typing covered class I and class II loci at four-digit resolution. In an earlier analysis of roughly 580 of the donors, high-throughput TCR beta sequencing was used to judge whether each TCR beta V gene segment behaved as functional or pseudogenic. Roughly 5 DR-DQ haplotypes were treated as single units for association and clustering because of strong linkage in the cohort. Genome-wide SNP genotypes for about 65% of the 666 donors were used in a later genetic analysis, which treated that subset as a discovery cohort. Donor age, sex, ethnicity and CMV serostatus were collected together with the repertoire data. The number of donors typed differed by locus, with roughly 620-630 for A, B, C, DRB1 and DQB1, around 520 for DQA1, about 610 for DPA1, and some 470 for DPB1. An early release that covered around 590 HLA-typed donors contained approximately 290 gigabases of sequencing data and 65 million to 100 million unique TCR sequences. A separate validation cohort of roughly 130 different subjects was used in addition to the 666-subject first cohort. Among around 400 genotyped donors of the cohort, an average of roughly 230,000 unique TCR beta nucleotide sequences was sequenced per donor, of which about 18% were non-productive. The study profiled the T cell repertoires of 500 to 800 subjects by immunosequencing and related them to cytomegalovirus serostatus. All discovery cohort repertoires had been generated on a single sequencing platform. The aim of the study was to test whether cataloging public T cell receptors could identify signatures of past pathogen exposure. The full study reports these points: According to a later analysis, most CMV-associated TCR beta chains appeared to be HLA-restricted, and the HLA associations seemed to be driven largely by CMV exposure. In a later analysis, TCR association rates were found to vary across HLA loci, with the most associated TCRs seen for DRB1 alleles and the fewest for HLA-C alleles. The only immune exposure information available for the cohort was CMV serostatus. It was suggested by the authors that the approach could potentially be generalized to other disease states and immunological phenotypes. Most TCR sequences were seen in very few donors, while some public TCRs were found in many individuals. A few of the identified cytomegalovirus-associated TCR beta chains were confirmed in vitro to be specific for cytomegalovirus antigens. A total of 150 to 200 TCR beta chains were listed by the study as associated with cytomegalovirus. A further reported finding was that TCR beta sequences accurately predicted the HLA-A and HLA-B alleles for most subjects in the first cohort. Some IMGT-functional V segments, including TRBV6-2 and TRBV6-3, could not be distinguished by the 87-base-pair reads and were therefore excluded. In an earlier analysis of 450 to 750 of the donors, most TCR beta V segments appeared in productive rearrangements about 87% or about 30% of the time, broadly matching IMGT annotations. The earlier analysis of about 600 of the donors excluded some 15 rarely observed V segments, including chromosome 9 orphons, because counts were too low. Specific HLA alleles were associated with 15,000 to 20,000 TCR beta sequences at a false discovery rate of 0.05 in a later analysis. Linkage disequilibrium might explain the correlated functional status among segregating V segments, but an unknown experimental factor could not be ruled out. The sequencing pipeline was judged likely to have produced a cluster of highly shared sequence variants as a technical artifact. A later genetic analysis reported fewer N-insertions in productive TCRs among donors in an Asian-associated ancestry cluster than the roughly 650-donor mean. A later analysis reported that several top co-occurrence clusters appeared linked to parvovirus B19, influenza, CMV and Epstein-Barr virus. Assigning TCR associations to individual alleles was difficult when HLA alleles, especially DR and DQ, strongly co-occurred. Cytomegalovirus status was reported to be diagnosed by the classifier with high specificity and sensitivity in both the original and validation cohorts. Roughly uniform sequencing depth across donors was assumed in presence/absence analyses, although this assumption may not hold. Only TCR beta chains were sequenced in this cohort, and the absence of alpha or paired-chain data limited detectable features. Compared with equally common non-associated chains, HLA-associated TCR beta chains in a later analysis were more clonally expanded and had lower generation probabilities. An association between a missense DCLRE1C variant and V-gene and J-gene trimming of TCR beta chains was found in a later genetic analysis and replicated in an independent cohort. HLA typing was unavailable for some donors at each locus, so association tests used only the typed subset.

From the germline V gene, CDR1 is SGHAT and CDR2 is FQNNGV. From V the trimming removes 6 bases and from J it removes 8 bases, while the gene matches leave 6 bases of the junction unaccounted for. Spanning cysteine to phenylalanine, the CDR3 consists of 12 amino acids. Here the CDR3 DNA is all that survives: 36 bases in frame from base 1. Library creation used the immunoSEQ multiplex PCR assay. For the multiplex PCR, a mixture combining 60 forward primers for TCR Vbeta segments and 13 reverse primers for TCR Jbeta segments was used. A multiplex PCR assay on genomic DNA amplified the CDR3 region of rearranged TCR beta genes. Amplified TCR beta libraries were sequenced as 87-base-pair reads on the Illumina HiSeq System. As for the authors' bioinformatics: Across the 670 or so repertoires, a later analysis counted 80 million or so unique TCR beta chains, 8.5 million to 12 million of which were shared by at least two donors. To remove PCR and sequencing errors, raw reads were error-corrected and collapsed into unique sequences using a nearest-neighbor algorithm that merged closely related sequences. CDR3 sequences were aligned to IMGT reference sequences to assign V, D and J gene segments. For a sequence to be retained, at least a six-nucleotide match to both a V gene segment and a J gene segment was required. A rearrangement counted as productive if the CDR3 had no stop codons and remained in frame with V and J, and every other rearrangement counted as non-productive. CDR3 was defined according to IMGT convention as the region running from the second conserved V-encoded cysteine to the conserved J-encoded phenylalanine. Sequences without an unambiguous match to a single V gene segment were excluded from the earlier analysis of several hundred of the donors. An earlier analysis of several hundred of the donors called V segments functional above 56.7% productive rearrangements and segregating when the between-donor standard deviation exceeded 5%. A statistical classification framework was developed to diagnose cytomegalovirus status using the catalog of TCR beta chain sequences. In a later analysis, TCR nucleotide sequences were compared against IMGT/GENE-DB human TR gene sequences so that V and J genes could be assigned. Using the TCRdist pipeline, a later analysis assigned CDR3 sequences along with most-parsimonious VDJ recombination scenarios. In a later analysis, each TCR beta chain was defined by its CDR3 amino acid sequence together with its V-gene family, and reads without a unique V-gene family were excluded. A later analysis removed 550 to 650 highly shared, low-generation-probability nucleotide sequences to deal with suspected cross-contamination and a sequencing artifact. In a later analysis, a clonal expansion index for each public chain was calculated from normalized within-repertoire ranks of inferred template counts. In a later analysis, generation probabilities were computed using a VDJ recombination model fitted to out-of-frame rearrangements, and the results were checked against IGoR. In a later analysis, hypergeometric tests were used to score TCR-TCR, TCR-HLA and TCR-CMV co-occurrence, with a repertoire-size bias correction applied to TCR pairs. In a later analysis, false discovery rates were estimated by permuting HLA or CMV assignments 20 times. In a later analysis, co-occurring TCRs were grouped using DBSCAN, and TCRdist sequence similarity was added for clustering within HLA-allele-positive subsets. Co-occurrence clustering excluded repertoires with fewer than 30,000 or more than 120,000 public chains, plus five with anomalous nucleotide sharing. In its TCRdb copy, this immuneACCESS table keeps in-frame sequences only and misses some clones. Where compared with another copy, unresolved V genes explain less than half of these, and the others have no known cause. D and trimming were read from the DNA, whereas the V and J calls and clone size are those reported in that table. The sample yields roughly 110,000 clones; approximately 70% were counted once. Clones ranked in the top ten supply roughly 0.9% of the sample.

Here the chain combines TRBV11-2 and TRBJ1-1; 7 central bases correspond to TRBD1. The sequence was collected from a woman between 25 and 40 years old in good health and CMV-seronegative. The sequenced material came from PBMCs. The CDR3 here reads CASSRRDREAFF. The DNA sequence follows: TGTGCCAGCAGTCGGCGGGACAGAGAAGCTTTCTTT.